This is a list of T cell receptor beta chains from one sample in a study of low-dose radiotherapy and immunotherapy resistance in tumors. From the reads, TCRdb called clonotypes with MiXCR, one entry per CDR3 protein. The sample includes about 64,000 distinct CDR3 sequences, roughly 29% of them seen just once. The sequenced sample was PBMCs, obtained before treatment. The receptor set was obtained from a male donor with rectosigmoid adenocarcinoma. The CDR3 runs from the conserved cysteine through the conserved F or W. The D gene is left open where the match is weak. Where a row states a size, it is once, few, many or the class of an expanded clone; other rows omit it.

V gene	D gene	J gene	clone size	CDR3 protein	CDR3 DNA
TRBV6-1	.	TRBJ2-2	.	CASSSAGELFF	TGTGCCAGCAGTTCCGCCGGGGAGCTGTTTTTT
TRBV11-1	.	TRBJ2-7	many	CASSPGGGRGASYEQYF	TGTGCCAGCAGCCCCGGAGGGGGCCGAGGGGCCTCCTACGAGCAGTACTTC
TRBV13	.	TRBJ1-3	.	CASSATSSGNTIYF	TGTGCCAGCAGCGCAACCTCATCTGGAAACACCATATATTTT
TRBV4-2	TRBD1	TRBJ2-7	.	CASSQEVTGGDEQYF	TGTGCCAGCAGCCAAGAAGTGACAGGGGGCGACGAGCAGTACTTC
TRBV6-2/TRBV6-3	.	TRBJ2-1	many	CASRGAGFGGEQFF	TGTGCCAGCAGGGGGGCGGGTTTTGGCGGTGAGCAGTTCTTC
TRBV24-1	TRBD1	TRBJ2-3	many	CATSETGTGRTDTQYF	TGTGCCACCAGTGAGACAGGGACAGGCCGCACAGATACGCAGTATTTT
TRBV15	.	TRBJ2-6	.	CATSRVRVARGSGANVLTF	TGTGCCACCAGCAGAGTACGGGTGGCCCGGGGGTCTGGGGCCAACGTCCTGACTTTC
TRBV20-1	TRBD1	TRBJ1-1	medium-sized	CSARAADRERSAEAFF	TGCAGTGCTAGAGCCGCGGACAGGGAAAGAAGCGCTGAAGCTTTCTTT
TRBV25-1	.	TRBJ2-3	many	CASSEHSWQNTQYF	TGTGCCAGCAGCGAACATAGTTGGCAGAATACGCAGTATTTT
TRBV6-5	.	TRBJ1-4	many	CASSQARGRGEKLFF	TGTGCCAGCAGTCAAGCCCGAGGGCGCGGTGAAAAACTGTTTTTT
TRBV24-1	TRBD1	TRBJ1-5	many	CATSDRTGGNQPQHF	TGTGCCACCAGTGACCGGACAGGGGGCAATCAGCCCCAGCATTTT
TRBV5-1	TRBD2	TRBJ2-7	.	CASSLGLADTYEQYF	TGCGCCAGCAGCTTAGGGCTAGCGGATACCTACGAGCAGTACTTC
TRBV2	.	TRBJ1-2	many	CASSETGIGYGYTF	TGTGCCAGCAGTGAAACAGGGATAGGATATGGCTACACCTTC
TRBV28	.	TRBJ1-2	many	CASSSGAANPTYGYTF	TGTGCCAGCAGTTCAGGGGCCGCAAACCCCACCTATGGCTACACCTTC
TRBV28	TRBD1	TRBJ2-7	.	CASSLLGGGEQYF	TGTGCCAGCAGTTTATTAGGGGGCGGCGAGCAGTACTTC
TRBV29-1	.	TRBJ2-7	.	CSVEDRPYEQYF	TGCAGCGTTGAGGACAGACCCTACGAGCAGTACTTC
TRBV7-2	TRBD1	TRBJ1-6	few	CASSPGQHNSPLHF	TGTGCCAGCAGCCCGGGACAGCATAATTCACCCCTCCACTTT
TRBV4-3	TRBD2	TRBJ2-1	many	CASSREGLAVGNEQFF	TGCGCCAGCAGCCGCGAGGGACTAGCGGTGGGCAATGAGCAGTTCTTC
TRBV5-1	.	TRBJ2-2	.	CASSAGGNTGELFFF	.